These 14 T cell receptor beta chains were all obtained from the same sample, sequenced in a study of blood T cell repertoires in COVID-19. Sequencing was performed with immunoSEQ multiplex PCR; in TCRdb, only in-frame clones are kept and a portion is missing. The sample gives fewer than 75,000 clones, about 88% of which show up once; under 5% is in the top ten. The sample consisted of peripheral blood. The source of these receptors is a man between 65 and 85 years old with acute or convalescent COVID-19.

The chain employs TRBV4-2 and TRBJ2-6; D is undetermined. Germline V lookup: CDR1 LGHNA, CDR2 YNFKEQ. Trimming took 1 base from V and 0 from J, leaving 7 bases between them. The CDR3 totals 16 residues. The CDR3 nucleotides read TGTGCCAGCAGCCAAGTCCAGTTCTCTGGGGCCAACGTCCTGACTTTC. Translation gives CASSQVQFSGANVLTF.

CDR3 nucleotide sequence: TGTGCCAGCAGCCCCGGGGGAGGGACTAATTCACCCCTCCACTTT. This sequence encodes CASSPGGGTNSPLHF. J is TRBJ1-6 and V is TRBV7-2; the D gene is possibly TRBD1 (5 bases). Germline V gives CDR1 SGHTA, CDR2 FQGNSA. The CDR3 totals 15 residues. With 5 bases removed from V and 6 bases from J, the gap between germline ends came to 14 bases.

This chain connects TRBV6-5 to TRBJ2-6; weak D call: TRBD1 (5 bases). V was cut by 2 bases and J by 2 bases, with 7 bases left in between. Germline values: CDR1 MNHEY, CDR2 SVGAGI. The CDR3 runs to 15 residues. The CDR3: CASSYEGAGANVLTF. The CDR3 coding sequence is TGTGCCAGCAGTTACGAAGGGGCTGGGGCCAACGTCCTGACTTTC.

The chain joins TRBV5-5 to TRBJ2-5, with TRBD2 identical over 7 bases. The length of the CDR3 is 17 residues. CDR1 SGHKS and CDR2 YYEKEE come from the germline V gene (reference sequence). J lost 1 base, V lost 5 bases, and 14 bases had no gene match. For the CDR3, the DNA is TGTGCCAGCAGACTGTTATCAGCGGGGAACCCCCAAGAGACCCAGTACTTC. Its protein product is CASRLLSAGNPQETQYF.

CDR3 DNA sequence: TGTGCCAGCAGTTACTACCTCACCCCGGGTGAGCAGTTCTTC. Protein product: CASSYYLTPGEQFF. This sequence joins TRBV27 and TRBJ2-1; D gene ambiguous. This CDR3 comprises 14 residues. V was cut by 4 bases and J by 9 bases, with 16 bases left in between. Per the germline V gene, CDR1 is MNHEY and CDR2 is SMNVEV (reference sequence).

This chain connects TRBV19 to TRBJ1-1; D is unresolved. In germline, CDR1 is LNHDA, CDR2 SQIVND (reference sequence). The V end lost 1 base, the J end lost 11 bases, and 11 bases lay between the germline ends. This CDR3 has 12 residues. The CDR3: CASSIGGIGAFF. The CDR3 DNA follows: TGTGCCAGTAGTATAGGAGGGATCGGGGCTTTCTTT.

The V gene is TRBV30, the J gene TRBJ2-7, with 10 bases identical to TRBD1. The J segment lost 2 bases and the V segment lost 3 bases, leaving 4 bases of the junction unmatched. Germline CDR1 reads GTSNPN; CDR2 reads SVGIG (reference sequence). The CDR3 extends over 14 amino acids. This CDR3 reads CAWRGQGIAYEQYF. CDR3 sequence (DNA): TGTGCCTGGAGGGGACAGGGGATAGCCTACGAGCAGTACTTC.

The chain carries TRBV7-6 and TRBJ1-2; TRBD1 is a possible D gene (5 bases). V lost 5 bases and J lost 2, with 12 bases in between. The CDR3 spans 14 residues. CDR1 and CDR2 from the germline V gene are SGHVS and FNYEAQ. The CDR3 DNA follows: TGTGCCAGCAGCCCAGGACAAAGGAACTATGGCTACACCTTC. It encodes CASSPGQRNYGYTF.

This clone has a single count. The chain employs TRBV7-2 and TRBJ1-2, with a weak D call TRBD1 (6 bases). Germline assignment: CDR1 SGHTA and CDR2 FQGNSA. With 3 bases removed from V and 1 base from J, the gap between germline ends came to 12 bases. The CDR3 contains 15 residues. The CDR3 region is CASSFRRDNNYGYTF. The CDR3 DNA sequence: TGTGCCAGCAGCTTTCGTCGGGACAATAACTATGGCTACACCTTC.

In the case of this clone: Distinct nucleotide sequences in the sample also encode this CDR3. The rearrangement links TRBV7-9 to TRBJ1-4, with D possibly being TRBD1 (6 bases). CDR1 is SEHNR, CDR2 FQNEAQ, per germline (reference sequence). V lost 1 base to trimming and J lost 8 bases, with 11 bases between them. The CDR3 extends over 14 amino acids. CDR3 sequence: CASSLGQGNEKLFF. CDR3 DNA: TGTGCCAGCAGCTTAGGGCAGGGGAACGAAAAACTGTTTTTT.

This sequence joins TRBV7-2 and TRBJ2-3; D possibly corresponds to TRBD2 (6 bases). CDR1 SGHTA and CDR2 FQGNSA come from the germline V gene. The CDR3 is 19 residues long. V lost 2 bases and J lost 1, with 22 bases in between. CDR3 loop: CASSLRSQSTGVRTDTQYF. The CDR3 region has the DNA TGTGCCAGCAGCTTAAGGTCGCAGTCGACGGGGGTACGCACAGATACGCAGTATTTT.

This chain joins TRBV4-2 and TRBJ2-7; D unresolved. V lost 0 bases to trimming and J lost 4 bases, with 10 bases between them. Germline V gene sequence: CDR1 LGHNA, CDR2 YNFKEQ. This CDR3 is built from 14 residues. This CDR3 reads CASSQDRGKYEQYF. CDR3 nucleotides: TGTGCCAGCAGCCAAGATCGAGGCAAATACGAGCAGTACTTC.

The V gene is TRBV2, the J gene TRBJ1-2, with 9 nucleotides matching TRBD1. The J segment lost 7 bases and the V segment lost 2 bases, leaving 5 bases of the junction unmatched. The length of the CDR3 is 14 residues. Germline V gene data show CDR1 as SNHLY and CDR2 as FYNNEI. The CDR3 here is CASSETQGASGYTF. The CDR3 DNA sequence: TGTGCCAGCAGTGAAACACAGGGGGCCAGTGGCTACACCTTC.

The rearrangement uses TRBV2 and TRBJ1-5; D gene unclear. V lost 8 bases, J lost 9 bases, and 20 bases lay in between. In germline, CDR1 is SNHLY, CDR2 FYNNEI. This CDR3 region has 14 residues. The CDR3 DNA reads TGTGCCAGCCTGATGACACGCGCTATGGGGCCCCAGCATTTT. It is translated as CASLMTRAMGPQHF.